The clone carrying this T cell receptor beta chain was counted at least ten times. The antigen is not known. CDR3 length: 13 amino acids. V was pared by 4 bases and J by 3 bases, with 10 bases between. Per the germline V gene, CDR1 is LGHDT and CDR2 is YNNKEL (reference sequence). This entry comes from a study of identical twins. Study-wide results and limits: Invariant populations such as MAIT and iNKT cells could partly muddle zero-insertion analyses. When twins shared out-of-frame alpha sequences, those sequences had excess low generation probability.

TCRdb reprocessed the 5' RACE reads via MiXCR and lists one record per CDR3 protein. The repertoire holds approximately 590,000 distinct CDR3 sequences, 9.6% seen once, with 2.5% to 3.5% in the top ten. The sample also formed part of further work on yellow fever vaccine responses in identical twins. From that second work: Twins' vaccine T cell response reportedly seemed partly convergent, partly personalized.

The rearrangement uses TRBV3-1 and TRBJ2-7; D is perhaps TRBD2 (6 bases). The sample consisted of PBMCs. The source is a woman aged 18-29 years in good health. This chain's CDR3 is CASSRRRGYEQYF. Here the CDR3 DNA reads TGTGCCAGCAGCCGGAGGAGGGGCTACGAGCAGTACTTC.